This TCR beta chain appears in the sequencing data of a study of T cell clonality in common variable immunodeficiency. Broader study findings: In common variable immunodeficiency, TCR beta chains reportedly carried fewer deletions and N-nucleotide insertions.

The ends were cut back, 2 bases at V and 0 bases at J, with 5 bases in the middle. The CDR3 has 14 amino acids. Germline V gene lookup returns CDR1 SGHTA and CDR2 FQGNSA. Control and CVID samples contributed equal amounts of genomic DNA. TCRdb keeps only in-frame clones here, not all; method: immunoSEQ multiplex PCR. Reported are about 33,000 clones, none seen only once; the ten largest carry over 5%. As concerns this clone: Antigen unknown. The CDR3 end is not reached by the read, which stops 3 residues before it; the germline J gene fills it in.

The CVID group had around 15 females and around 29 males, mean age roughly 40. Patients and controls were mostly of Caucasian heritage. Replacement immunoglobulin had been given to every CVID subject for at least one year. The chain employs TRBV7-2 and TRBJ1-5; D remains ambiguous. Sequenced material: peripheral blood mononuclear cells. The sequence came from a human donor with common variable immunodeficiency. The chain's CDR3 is CASSLTGSNQPQHF. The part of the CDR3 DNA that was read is TGTGCCAGCAGCTTAACCGGTAGCAATCAGCCC.